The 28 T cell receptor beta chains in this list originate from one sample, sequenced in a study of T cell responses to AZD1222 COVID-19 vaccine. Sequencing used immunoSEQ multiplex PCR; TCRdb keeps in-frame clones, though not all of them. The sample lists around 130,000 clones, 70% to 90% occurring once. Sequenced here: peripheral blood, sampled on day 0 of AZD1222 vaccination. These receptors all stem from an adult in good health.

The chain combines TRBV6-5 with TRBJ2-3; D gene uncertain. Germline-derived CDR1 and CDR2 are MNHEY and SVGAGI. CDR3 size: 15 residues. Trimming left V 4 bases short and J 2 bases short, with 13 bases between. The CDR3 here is CASSSRISYTDTQYF. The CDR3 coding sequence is TGTGCCAGCAGTTCCAGGATCTCCTACACAGATACGCAGTATTTT.

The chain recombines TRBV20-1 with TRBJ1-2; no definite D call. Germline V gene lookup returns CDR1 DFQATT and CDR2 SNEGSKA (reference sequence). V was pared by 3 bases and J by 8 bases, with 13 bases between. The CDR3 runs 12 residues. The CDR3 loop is CSASRWDWGYTF. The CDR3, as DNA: TGCAGTGCTAGTCGGTGGGATTGGGGCTACACCTTC.

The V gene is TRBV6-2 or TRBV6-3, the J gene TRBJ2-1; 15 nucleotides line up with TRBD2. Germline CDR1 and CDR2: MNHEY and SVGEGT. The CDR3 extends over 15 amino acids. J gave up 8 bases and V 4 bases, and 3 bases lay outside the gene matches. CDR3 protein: CASSWTSGRAYEQFF. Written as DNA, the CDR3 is TGTGCCAGCAGTTGGACTAGCGGGAGGGCCTATGAGCAGTTCTTC.

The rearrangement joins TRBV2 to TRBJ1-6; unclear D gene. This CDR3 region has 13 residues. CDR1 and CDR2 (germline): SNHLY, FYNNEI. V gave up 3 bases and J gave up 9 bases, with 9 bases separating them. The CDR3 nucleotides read TGTGCCAGCAGTGACCCAGGTGGTTCACCCCTCCACTTT. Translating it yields CASSDPGGSPLHF.

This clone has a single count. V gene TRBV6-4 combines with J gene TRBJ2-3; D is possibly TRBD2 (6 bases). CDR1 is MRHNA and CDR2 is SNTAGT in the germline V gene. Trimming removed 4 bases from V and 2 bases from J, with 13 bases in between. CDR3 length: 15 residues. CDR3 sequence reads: CASSASSGYTDTQYF. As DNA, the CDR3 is TGTGCCAGCAGTGCGAGTAGCGGATACACAGATACGCAGTATTTT.

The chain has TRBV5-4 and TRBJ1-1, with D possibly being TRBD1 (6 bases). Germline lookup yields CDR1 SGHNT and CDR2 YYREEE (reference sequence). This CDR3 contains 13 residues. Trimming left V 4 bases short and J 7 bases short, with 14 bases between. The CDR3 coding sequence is TGTGCCAGCAGCCCCGGGACAAAGGTTGAAGCTTTCTTT. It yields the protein CASSPGTKVEAFF.

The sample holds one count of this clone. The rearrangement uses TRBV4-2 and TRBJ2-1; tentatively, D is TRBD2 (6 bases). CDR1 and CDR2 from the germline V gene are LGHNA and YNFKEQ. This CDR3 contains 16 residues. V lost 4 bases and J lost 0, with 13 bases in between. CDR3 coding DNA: TGTGCCAGCAGCCGGACCGGGACTTCCTCCTACAATGAGCAGTTCTTC. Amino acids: CASSRTGTSSYNEQFF.

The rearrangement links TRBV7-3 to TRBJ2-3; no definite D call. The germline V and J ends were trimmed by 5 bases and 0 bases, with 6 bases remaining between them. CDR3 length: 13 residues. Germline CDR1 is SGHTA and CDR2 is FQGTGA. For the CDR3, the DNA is TGTGCCAGCAGCCGTGGAAGCACAGATACGCAGTATTTT. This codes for CASSRGSTDTQYF. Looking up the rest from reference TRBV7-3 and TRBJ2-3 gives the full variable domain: GAGVSQTPSNKVTEKGKYVELRCDPISGHTALYWYRQSLGQGPEFLIYFQGTGAADDSGLPNDRFFAVRPEGSVSTLKIQRTERGDSAVYLCASSRGSTDTQYFGPGTRLTVL.

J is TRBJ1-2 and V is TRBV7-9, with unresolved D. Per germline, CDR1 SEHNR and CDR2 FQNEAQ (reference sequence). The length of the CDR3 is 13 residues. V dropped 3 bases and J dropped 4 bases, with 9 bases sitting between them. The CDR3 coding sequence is TGTGCCAGCAGCTTGAGGGTTCTCTATGGCTACACCTTC. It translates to CASSLRVLYGYTF.

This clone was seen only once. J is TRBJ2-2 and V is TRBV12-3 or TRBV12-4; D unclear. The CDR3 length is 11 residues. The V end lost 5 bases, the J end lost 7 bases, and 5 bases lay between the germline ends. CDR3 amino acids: CASSQLGELFF. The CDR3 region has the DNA TGTGCCAGCAGTCAGCTCGGGGAGCTGTTTTTT.

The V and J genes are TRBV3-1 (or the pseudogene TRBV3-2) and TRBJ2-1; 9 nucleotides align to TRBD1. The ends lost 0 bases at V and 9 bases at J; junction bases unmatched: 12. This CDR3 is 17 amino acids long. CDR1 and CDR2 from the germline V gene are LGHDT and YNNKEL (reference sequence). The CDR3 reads CASSQDRPGQGFGEQFF. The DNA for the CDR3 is TGTGCCAGCAGCCAAGATAGGCCCGGACAGGGGTTCGGTGAGCAGTTCTTC.

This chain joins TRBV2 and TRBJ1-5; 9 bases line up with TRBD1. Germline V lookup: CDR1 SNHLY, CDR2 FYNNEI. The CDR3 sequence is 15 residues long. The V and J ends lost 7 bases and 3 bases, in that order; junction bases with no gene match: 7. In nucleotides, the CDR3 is TGTGCCAGCAAAACTGGGACAGGGTTCAATCAGCCCCAGCATTTT. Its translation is CASKTGTGFNQPQHF.

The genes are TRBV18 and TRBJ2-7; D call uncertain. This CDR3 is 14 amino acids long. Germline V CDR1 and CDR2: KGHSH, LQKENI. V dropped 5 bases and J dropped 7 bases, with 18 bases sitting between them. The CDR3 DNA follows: TGTGCCAGCTCAACACTCCCGTCGTCCGAGGAGCAGTACTTC. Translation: CASSTLPSSEEQYF.

CDR3 region: CASSYTGGNEQFF. Here the CDR3 DNA reads TGTGCCAGCAGCTATACAGGGGGCAATGAGCAGTTCTTC. The V call is TRBV3-1 (or the pseudogene TRBV3-2), the J call TRBJ2-1, with 8 bases fitting TRBD1. CDR1 is LGHDT, CDR2 YNNKEL, per germline (reference sequence). The CDR3 runs to 13 residues. Germline trimming cut 5 bases from V and 6 bases from J; bases unmatched to any gene: 3.

The CDR3 DNA reads as TGTGCCAGCAGTTTCACCCACCGCCCTGAAGCTTTCTTT. It encodes CASSFTHRPEAFF. V gene TRBV28 combines with J gene TRBJ1-1; D unresolved. In germline, CDR1 is MDHEN, CDR2 SYDVKM. This CDR3 region has 13 residues. V lost 3 bases to trimming and J lost 6 bases, with 11 bases between them. Based on the CDR3 plus reference TRBV28 and TRBJ1-1, the full variable domain is DVKVTQSSRYLVKRTGEKVFLECVQDMDHENMFWYRQDPGLGLRLIYFSYDVKMKEKGDIPEGYSVSREKKERFSLILESASTNQTSMYLCASSFTHRPEAFFGQGTRLTVV.

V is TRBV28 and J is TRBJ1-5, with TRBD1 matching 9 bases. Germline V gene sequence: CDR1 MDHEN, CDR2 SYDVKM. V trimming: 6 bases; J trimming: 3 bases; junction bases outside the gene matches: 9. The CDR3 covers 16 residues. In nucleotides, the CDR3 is TGTGCCAGCAGACTTTGGGACAGGGTCCTCAATCAGCCCCAGCATTTT. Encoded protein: CASRLWDRVLNQPQHF.

This chain's CDR3 is CASNGGQGNQPQHF. The CDR3 bases are TGTGCCAGCAACGGGGGGCAGGGCAATCAGCCCCAGCATTTT. V is TRBV6-5 and J is TRBJ1-5; D possibly corresponds to TRBD1 (6 bases). CDR1 MNHEY and CDR2 SVGAGI come from the germline V gene. This CDR3 contains 14 residues. V lost 7 bases, J lost 2 bases, and 12 bases lay in between.

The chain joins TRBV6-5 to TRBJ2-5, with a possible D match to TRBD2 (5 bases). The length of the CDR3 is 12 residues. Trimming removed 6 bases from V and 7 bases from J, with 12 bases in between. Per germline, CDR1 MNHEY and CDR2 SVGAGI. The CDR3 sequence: CASRRSSGTQYF. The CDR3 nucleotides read TGTGCCAGCAGACGCTCCAGCGGGACCCAGTACTTC.

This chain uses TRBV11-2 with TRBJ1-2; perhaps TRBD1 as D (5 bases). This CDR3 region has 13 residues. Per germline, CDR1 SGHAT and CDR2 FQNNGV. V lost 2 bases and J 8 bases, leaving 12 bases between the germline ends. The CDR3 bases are TGTGCCAGCAGCTTAATGAGGGGTTGGGGCTACACCTTC. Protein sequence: CASSLMRGWGYTF.

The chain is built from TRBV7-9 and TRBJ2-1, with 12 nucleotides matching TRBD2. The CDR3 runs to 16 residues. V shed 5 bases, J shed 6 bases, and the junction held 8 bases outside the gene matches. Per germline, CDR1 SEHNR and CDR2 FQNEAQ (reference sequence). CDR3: CASSPVASGRGNEQFF. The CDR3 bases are TGTGCCAGCAGCCCCGTCGCTAGCGGGAGGGGCAATGAGCAGTTCTTC.

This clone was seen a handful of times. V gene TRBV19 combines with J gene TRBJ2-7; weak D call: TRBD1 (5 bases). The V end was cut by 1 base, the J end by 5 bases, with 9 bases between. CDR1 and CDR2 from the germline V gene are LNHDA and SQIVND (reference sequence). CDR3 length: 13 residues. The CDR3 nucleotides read TGTGCCAGTAGTATAGCACAGGTCCACGAGCAGTACTTC. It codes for CASSIAQVHEQYF.

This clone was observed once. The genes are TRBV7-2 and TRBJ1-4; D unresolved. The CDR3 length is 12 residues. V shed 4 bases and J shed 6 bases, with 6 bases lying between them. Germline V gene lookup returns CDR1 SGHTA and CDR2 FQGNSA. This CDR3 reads CASSSFDEKLFF. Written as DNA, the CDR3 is TGTGCCAGCAGCTCCTTCGATGAAAAACTGTTTTTT.

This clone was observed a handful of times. The CDR3 nucleotides are TGCGCCAGCAGCCAAGATGGCACAGCACGCGAGCAGTACTTC. Translated: CASSQDGTAREQYF. The chain links TRBV4-1 to TRBJ2-7; D is unresolved. Germline V gene data show CDR1 as MGHRA and CDR2 as YSYEKL. This CDR3 is 14 amino acids long. V lost 0 bases and J lost 6, with 12 bases in between.

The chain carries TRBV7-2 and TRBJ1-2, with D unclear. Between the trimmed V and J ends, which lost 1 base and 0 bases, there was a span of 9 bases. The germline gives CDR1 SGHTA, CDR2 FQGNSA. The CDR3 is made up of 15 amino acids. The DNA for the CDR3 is TGTGCCAGCAGCTTAGTTCAGACTACTAACTATGGCTACACCTTC. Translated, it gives CASSLVQTTNYGYTF. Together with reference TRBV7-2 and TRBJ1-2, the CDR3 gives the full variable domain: GAGVSQSPSNKVTEKGKDVELRCDPISGHTALYWYRQSLGQGLEFLIYFQGNSAPDKSGLPSDRFSAERTGGSVSTLTIQRTQQEDSAVYLCASSLVQTTNYGYTFGSGTRLTVV.

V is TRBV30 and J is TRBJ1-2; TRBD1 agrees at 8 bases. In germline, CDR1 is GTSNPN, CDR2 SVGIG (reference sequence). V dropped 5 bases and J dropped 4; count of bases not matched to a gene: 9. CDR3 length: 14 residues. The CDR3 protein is CAWDQGQGPYGYTF. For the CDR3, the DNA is TGTGCCTGGGACCAAGGACAGGGCCCCTATGGCTACACCTTC.

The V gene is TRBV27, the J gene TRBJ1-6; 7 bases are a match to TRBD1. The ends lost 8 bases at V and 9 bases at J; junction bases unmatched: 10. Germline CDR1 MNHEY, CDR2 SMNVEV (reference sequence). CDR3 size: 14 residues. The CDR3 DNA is TGTGCCAGCCGAAGTGGGGACAGTGCTTCACCCCTCCACTTT. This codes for CASRSGDSASPLHF.

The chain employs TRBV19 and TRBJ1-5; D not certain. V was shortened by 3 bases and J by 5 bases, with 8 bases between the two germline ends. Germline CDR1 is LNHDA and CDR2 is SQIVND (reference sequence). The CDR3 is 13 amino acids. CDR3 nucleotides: TGTGCCAGTAGTATGTACAGCGATCAGCCCCAGCATTTT. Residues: CASSMYSDQPQHF. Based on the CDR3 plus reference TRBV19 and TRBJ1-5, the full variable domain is DGGITQSPKYLFRKEGQNVTLSCEQNLNHDAMYWYRQDPGQGLRLIYYSQIVNDFQKGDIAEGYSVSREKKESFPLTVTSAQKNPTAFYLCASSMYSDQPQHFGDGTRLSIL.

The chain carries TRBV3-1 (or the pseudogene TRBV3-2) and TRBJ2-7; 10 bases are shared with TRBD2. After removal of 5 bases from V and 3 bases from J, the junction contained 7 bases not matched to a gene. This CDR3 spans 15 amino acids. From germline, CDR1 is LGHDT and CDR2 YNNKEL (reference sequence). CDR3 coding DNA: TGTGCCAGCAGCGAAACTAGCGGGACCTTCTACGAGCAGTACTTC. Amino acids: CASSETSGTFYEQYF.